A selection of T cell receptor beta chains follows, all from one sample in a study of cytomegalovirus exposure and HLA in healthy donors. Data came from immunoSEQ multiplex PCR; TCRdb stores just in-frame clones and leaves some out. The sample includes roughly 250,000 clones, 65% to 85% of them seen just once. The specimen sequenced was PBMCs. The receptor set was obtained from a female donor in good health and CMV-seronegative. CDR3s include the opening cysteine and the closing phenylalanine or tryptophan. A D gene is named only where the DNA matches it firmly. Clone sizes are given selectively: once, few, many, or a class where the clone is expanded.

D	V	size	J	CDR3	DNA
TRBD2	TRBV6-5	once	TRBJ2-7	CASSRGLLDPAEQYF	TGTGCCAGCAGTCGGGGACTACTTGATCCCGCCGAGCAGTACTTC
TRBD1	TRBV30	.	TRBJ2-1	CAWRKTGTGNNEQFF	TGTGCCTGGAGAAAAACCGGGACAGGGAACAATGAGCAGTTCTTC
.	TRBV2	once	TRBJ2-1	CASLWIQGTYNEQFF	TGTGCCAGCCTCTGGATACAGGGTACCTACAATGAGCAGTTCTTC
.	TRBV12-5	few	TRBJ1-3	CASGLGLGSAPGNTIYF	TGTGCTAGTGGTTTGGGACTGGGGAGCGCCCCTGGAAACACCATATATTTT
.	TRBV28	.	TRBJ1-6	CASSRVDNSPLHF	TGTGCCAGCTCGCGGGTTGATAATTCACCCCTCCACTTT
TRBD1	TRBV23-1	.	TRBJ2-2	CASSPPFDRVGTGELFF	TGCGCCAGCAGTCCCCCTTTTGACAGGGTAGGCACCGGGGAGCTGTTTTTT
.	TRBV25-1	.	TRBJ2-7	CASSEGLGLYEQYF	TGTGCCAGCAGTGAGGGACTGGGTCTCTACGAGCAGTACTTC
.	TRBV7-6	once	TRBJ2-3	CASSLPQGGKSVTDTQYF	TGTGCCAGCAGCCTCCCCCAGGGTGGGAAGTCTGTCACAGATACGCAGTATTTT
TRBD2	TRBV2	.	TRBJ2-2	CASSSNGERGGELFF	TGTGCCAGCAGCTCTAATGGGGAGCGGGGCGGGGAGCTGTTTTTT
.	TRBV28	few	TRBJ1-5	CASTSGGSNQPQHF	TGTGCCAGCACCTCCGGAGGCAGCAATCAGCCCCAGCATTTT
.	TRBV6-1	.	TRBJ1-6	CASKDSQLYNSPLHF	TGTGCCAGCAAGGACAGCCAACTTTATAATTCACCCCTCCACTTT
.	TRBV5-1	.	TRBJ2-7	CASRQGSSYEQYF	TGCGCCAGCCGGCAGGGGTCTTCCTACGAGCAGTACTTC
.	TRBV27	.	TRBJ1-1	CASRIAQNTEAFF	TGTGCCAGCAGGATAGCTCAGAACACTGAAGCTTTCTTT
TRBD1	TRBV6-1	.	TRBJ2-7	CASSAYRGLGIEQYF	TGTGCCAGCAGTGCCTACAGGGGGTTAGGTATCGAGCAGTACTTC
TRBD1	TRBV30	.	TRBJ1-3	CAWRLGQPSSGNTIYF	TGTGCCTGGAGGTTGGGACAGCCCAGTTCTGGAAACACCATATATTTT
TRBD2	TRBV11-2	.	TRBJ2-3	CASSLTSGASTDTQYF	TGTGCCAGCAGCTTAACTAGCGGAGCAAGCACAGATACGCAGTATTTT
.	TRBV5-1	few	TRBJ2-1	CASSLGEGGAEQFF	TGCGCCAGCAGCTTGGGGGAGGGGGGGGCTGAGCAGTTCTTC
.	TRBV2	.	TRBJ2-1	CASTILELYNEQFF	TGTGCCAGCACTATACTTGAGCTCTACAATGAGCAGTTCTTC
.	TRBV28	.	TRBJ2-7	CASLRGSNREQYF	TGTGCCAGCCTCAGGGGAAGTAACCGCGAGCAGTACTTC
.	TRBV5-6	few	TRBJ1-5	CASSLGGDQPQHF	TGTGCCAGCAGCTTGGGCGGGGATCAGCCCCAGCATTTT
.	TRBV29-1	.	TRBJ2-3	CSVESGSDTQYF	TGCAGCGTTGAGTCGGGGTCAGATACGCAGTATTTT
.	TRBV10-3	.	TRBJ1-2	CAISDRGEGYTF	TGTGCCATCAGTGATCGGGGGGAGGGCTACACCTTC
TRBD2	TRBV5-4	.	TRBJ2-3	CASSFSSGRPDTQYF	TGTGCCAGCAGCTTTAGCAGCGGGAGGCCCGATACGCAGTATTTT
.	TRBV5-1	.	TRBJ2-5	CASTRGGGDETQYF	TGCGCCAGCACAAGGGGGGGAGGAGATGAGACCCAGTACTTC
TRBD1	TRBV25-1	.	TRBJ2-7	CASSELGQSYYEQYF	TGTGCCAGCAGTGAATTGGGACAGTCGTACTACGAGCAGTACTTC